This T cell receptor beta chain comes out of a study of blood T cell repertoires in COVID-19. Study information: Samples representing acute and convalescent COVID-19 were sourced from the United States, Italy and Spain. In each case, the material was cDNA or gDNA derived from T cells, B-cell-depleted T cells, or PBMCs.

This clone was seen a handful of times. Adults between about 18 and 95 years of age took part from about two dozen US areas. Germline loops: CDR1 LGHDT, CDR2 YNNKEL (reference sequence). Germline trimming cut 3 bases from V and 2 bases from J; bases unmatched to any gene: 9. The CDR3 has 16 residues. In the original workflow: By means of reference gene primer amplification, nucleated cell counts were estimated. The assay was immunoSEQ multiplex PCR, and TCRdb's table has in-frame clones only and misses some. V and J calls and clone size are copied from that table; D and trimming were computed from the DNA. The top ten clones hold approximately 15% of a sample with over 150,000 clones, approximately 82% of them seen once.

The TCR comes from a woman between 50 and 59 years old who had recovered from COVID-19. The chain is built from TRBV3-1 (or the pseudogene TRBV3-2) and TRBJ2-7; 8 positions agree with TRBD2. What was sequenced was PBMCs or T cells enriched from blood (not recorded which). CDR3 coding DNA: TGTGCCAGCAGCCAGGATAGCGGGATACGGGCCTACGAGCAGTACTTC. Translation gives CASSQDSGIRAYEQYF.